The text below deals with one T cell receptor (beta chain). TCRdb's table, derived via immunoSEQ multiplex PCR, lists solely in-frame clones and lacks some. The sample contains roughly 270,000 clones, approximately 82% of which appear only once. This record comes from a study of blood T cell repertoires in COVID-19. At the level of the study: Donors in the United States, Italy and Spain gave samples during acute or convalescent COVID-19.

Participant reports of clinical history set cohort assignment. Shortly before study entry, within 2 weeks, exposed participants had met a COVID-19 case. This CDR3 is built from 15 residues. CDR1 is SGHNT, CDR2 YENEEA, per germline. V shed 1 base and J shed 5 bases, with 11 bases lying between them. Sequenced input: PBMCs or T cells enriched from blood (not recorded which). This chain uses TRBV11-3 with TRBJ2-2; D is undetermined. The sequence came from a man aged 35 to 55 who had been exposed to COVID-19. CDR3 DNA: TGTGCCAGCAGCTTAGGCAGGCAGAGAACCGGGGAGCTGTTTTTT. Its translation: CASSLGRQRTGELFF.